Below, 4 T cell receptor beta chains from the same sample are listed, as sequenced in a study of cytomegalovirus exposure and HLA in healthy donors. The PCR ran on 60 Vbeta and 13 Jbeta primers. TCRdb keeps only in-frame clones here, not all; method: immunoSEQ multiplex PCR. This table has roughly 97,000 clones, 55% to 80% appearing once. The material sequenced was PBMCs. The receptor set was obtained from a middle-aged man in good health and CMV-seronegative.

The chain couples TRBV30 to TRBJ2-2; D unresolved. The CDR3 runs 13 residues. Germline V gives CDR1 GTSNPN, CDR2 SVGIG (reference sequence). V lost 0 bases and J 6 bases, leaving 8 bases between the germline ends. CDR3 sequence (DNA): TGTGCCTGGAGTGTACTAAGCCCCGGGGAGCTGTTTTTT. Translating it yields CAWSVLSPGELFF.

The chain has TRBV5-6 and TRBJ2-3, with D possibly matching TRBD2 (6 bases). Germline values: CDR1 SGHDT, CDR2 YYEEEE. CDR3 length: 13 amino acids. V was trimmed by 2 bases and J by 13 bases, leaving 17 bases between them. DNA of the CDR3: TGTGCCAGCAGCTTACCTTCCGGGACTGAGAAGTATTTT. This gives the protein CASSLPSGTEKYF.

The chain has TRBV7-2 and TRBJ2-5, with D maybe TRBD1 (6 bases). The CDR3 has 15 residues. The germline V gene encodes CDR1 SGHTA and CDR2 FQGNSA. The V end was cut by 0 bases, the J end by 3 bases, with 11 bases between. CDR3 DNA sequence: TGTGCCAGCAGCTTAGCCTGGAACAGGGAAGAGACCCAGTACTTC. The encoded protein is CASSLAWNREETQYF.

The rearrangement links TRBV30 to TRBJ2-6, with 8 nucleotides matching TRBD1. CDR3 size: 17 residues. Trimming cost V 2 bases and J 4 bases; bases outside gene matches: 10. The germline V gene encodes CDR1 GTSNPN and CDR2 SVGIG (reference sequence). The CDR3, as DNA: TGTGCCTGGAGTAGAATGAGGACAGGGCCCGGGGCCAACGTCCTGACTTTC. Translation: CAWSRMRTGPGANVLTF.